This T cell receptor (beta chain) was sequenced in a study of blood T cell repertoires in COVID-19. Study as a whole: PBMCs, B-cell-depleted T cells, or T cells were the source of the cDNA or gDNA that made up the material.

Trimming cost V 1 base and J 1 base; bases outside gene matches: 13. Germline assignment: CDR1 SGHRS and CDR2 YFSETQ. The CDR3 is 19 amino acids. Sequencing was performed with immunoSEQ multiplex PCR; in TCRdb, only in-frame clones are kept and a portion is missing. The sample gives 200,000 to 300,000 clones, approximately 87% of which show up once; around 7.8% is in the top ten. This clone has only one observation. The chain joins TRBV5-1 to TRBJ2-7; 11 bases align to TRBD2. This receptor was obtained from a human donor in a cohort sampled during active COVID-19. Sequenced material: peripheral blood. The CDR3 bases are TGCGCCAGCAGCTTGACTTCGACTAGCGGGATGCGAGGGTCCTACGAGCAGTACTTC. Translation: CASSLTSTSGMRGSYEQYF.